These 22 T cell receptor beta chains came from one sample sequenced in a study of regulatory T cells in long-lasting Graves disease. HTBI primers from iRepertoire and Arm-PCR of CDR3 regions yielded the TCR beta libraries. TCRdb ran MiXCR on the multiplex PCR reads and lists one entry per CDR3 protein. The sample contains roughly 300,000 distinct CDR3 sequences, 22% of which appear only once. Time point defined: persistent/refractory GD, antithyroid drugs over 5 years with positive TRAb. With RNA extracted from PBMCs as input, the TCR library was made. Sequencing was performed on peripheral blood mononuclear cells (PBMCs), taken when the disease was refractory, from a patient treated with antithyroid drugs. These receptors were obtained from a female donor with Graves disease.

This clonotype was counted many times. The V gene is TRBV7-3, the J gene TRBJ1-5; D ambiguous. Trimming removed 10 bases from V and 8 bases from J, with 21 bases in between. The CDR3 covers 14 residues. CDR1 is SGHTA and CDR2 is FQGTGA in the germline V gene. The CDR3, as DNA: TGTGCCAACAGACACAGACCGGCTGAAGAGCCCCAGCATTTT. Protein: CANRHRPAEEPQHF.

The chain is built from TRBV10-3 and TRBJ1-1, with 7 bases that match TRBD1. Germline V gives CDR1 ENHRY, CDR2 SYGVKD. This CDR3 contains 15 residues. With 5 bases clipped from V and 0 bases from J, the junction kept 6 bases outside the gene matches. CDR3 amino acids: CAISYDRDVNTEAFF. DNA of the CDR3: TGTGCCATCAGTTATGACAGGGATGTGAACACTGAAGCTTTCTTT.

This clonotype came up many times. The V gene is TRBV2, the J gene TRBJ1-6; D not resolved. Germline CDR1 SNHLY, CDR2 FYNNEI. The CDR3 consists of 13 residues. With 7 bases removed from V and 10 bases from J, the gap between germline ends came to 14 bases. Here the CDR3 DNA reads TGTGCCAGCACCCGCGAGGGCGGCTCACCCCTCCACTTT. It codes for CASTREGGSPLHF.

The chain joins TRBV2 to TRBJ2-3; D might be TRBD2 (5 bases). Germline V gene data show CDR1 as SNHLY and CDR2 as FYNNEI. The CDR3 extends over 15 amino acids. The V and J ends lost 7 bases and 2 bases respectively, with 16 bases between them. The CDR3 loop reads CASKSGLLHTDTQYF. CDR3 DNA: TGTGCCAGCAAGTCAGGACTGCTCCACACAGATACGCAGTATTTT. The variable domain in full, with the rest retrieved from reference TRBV2 and TRBJ2-3, is EPEVTQTPSHQVTQMGQEVILRCVPISNHLYFYWYRQILGQKVEFLVSFYNNEISEKSEIFDDQFSVERPDGSNFTLKIRSTKLEDSAMYFCASKSGLLHTDTQYFGPGTRLTVL.

This clonotype was seen at least ten times. The chain combines TRBV3-1 with TRBJ1-1; 7 nucleotides align to TRBD1. This CDR3 comprises 14 residues. From germline, CDR1 is LGHDT and CDR2 YNNKEL (reference sequence). V gave up 6 bases and J gave up 1 base; unmatched junction bases: 5. The CDR3 loop reads CASSRRTGNTEAFF. CDR3 DNA sequence: TGTGCCAGCAGTCGCCGGACAGGGAACACTGAAGCTTTCTTT.

This clonotype has a count of ten or more. This chain links TRBV7-2 with TRBJ1-5; no clear D. The CDR3 contains 14 residues. V was trimmed by 5 bases and J by 4 bases, leaving 12 bases between them. CDR1 and CDR2 from the germline V gene are SGHTA and FQGNSA. CDR3 protein: CASSLGLINQPQHF. The CDR3 coding sequence is TGTGCCAGCAGCCTAGGACTGATTAATCAGCCCCAGCATTTT.

This clonotype showed up many times. This may come from a read error, since a much larger clone is one base off. The V gene is TRBV11-2, the J gene TRBJ2-5; D unresolved. This CDR3 is 13 amino acids long. Looked up from germline, CDR1 is SGHAT and CDR2 is FQNNGV. CDR3 sequence (DNA): TGTGTCAGCAGCTTAAAAGGGTACGAGACCCAGTACTTC. This codes for CVSSLKGYETQYF.

The J gene is TRBJ1-1, the V gene TRBV6-5; 7 bases map to TRBD1. CDR3 length: 15 residues. Germline CDR1 and CDR2: MNHEY and SVGAGI. V gave up 2 bases and J gave up 4 bases; unmatched junction bases: 7. The CDR3 DNA sequence: TGTGCCAGCAGTTACACGAGACAGGGACCCACTGAAGCTTTCTTT. Translating gives CASSYTRQGPTEAFF.

This clonotype occurred many times. The rearrangement uses TRBV6-9 and TRBJ2-7, with 7 bases that match TRBD2. CDR1 is MNHGY and CDR2 is SVAAGI in the germline V gene. This CDR3 is built from 14 residues. V lost 7 bases and J lost 6; bases outside the gene matches: 12. The CDR3 sequence: CASNGRETYGEQYF. As DNA, the CDR3 is TGTGCCAGCAACGGGCGGGAGACCTACGGCGAGCAGTACTTC.

The chain joins TRBV6-1 to TRBJ2-5; TRBD1 might be the D (7 bases). The CDR3 is made up of 14 amino acids. The V and J ends lost 10 bases and 2 bases respectively, with 17 bases between them. CDR1 and CDR2 (germline): MNHNS, SASEGT. CDR3 sequence (DNA): TGTGCCACCGCAGGGGGGTGGGGGCAAGAGACCCAGTACTTC. Amino acids: CATAGGWGQETQYF.

This clonotype was recorded at least ten times. This sequence joins TRBV3-1 and TRBJ2-5; unclear D gene. Per the germline V gene, CDR1 is LGHDT and CDR2 is YNNKEL (reference sequence). V was cut by 4 bases and J by 0 bases, with 12 bases left in between. The CDR3 runs 15 residues. The CDR3 here is CASSPWTEHQETQYF. In DNA form, the CDR3 reads TGTGCCAGCAGCCCGTGGACGGAACACCAAGAGACCCAGTACTTC.

This clonotype was observed at least ten times. The chain uses TRBV11-3 and TRBJ2-7; no reliable D call. V was clipped by 0 bases and J by 6 bases, with 9 bases between them. Germline CDR1 reads SGHNT; CDR2 reads YENEEA. The CDR3 consists of 13 residues. The CDR3 protein is CASSLDGQSEQYF. The CDR3 DNA reads as TGTGCCAGCAGCTTAGATGGGCAGAGCGAGCAGTACTTC.

There are a few counts of this clonotype. CDR3 loop: CASSRKTGGVFDEQYF. CDR3 DNA: TGCGCCAGCAGCCGTAAAACAGGGGGGGTATTCGACGAGCAGTACTTC. The chain uses TRBV4-1 and TRBJ2-7; D might be TRBD1 (8 bases). CDR3 length: 16 amino acids. Germline lookup yields CDR1 MGHRA and CDR2 YSYEKL. The germline V and J ends were trimmed by 4 bases and 5 bases, with 21 bases remaining between them.

This clonotype has just one count. This may arise from a read error, as a much more abundant clone is one base away. The chain employs TRBV12-3 or TRBV12-4 and TRBJ1-1; D unresolved. This CDR3 contains 14 residues. The CDR3 is CAGSFGRLNTEAFF. CDR3 coding DNA: TGTGCCGGCAGTTTCGGCAGGTTGAACACTGAAGCTTTCTTT.

Concerning this clonotype itself: Sequence at one end of the junction differs from germline and may be a read error. The rearrangement links TRBV12-3 or TRBV12-4 to TRBJ2-1, with D tentatively TRBD1 or TRBD2 (5 bases each). CDR3 length equals 14 residues. For the CDR3, the DNA is TGTGCCGGCAGTTTGGGGACGACGGTCACTGAGCAGTTCTTC. Translation: CAGSLGTTVTEQFF.

This clonotype was seen more than once but under ten times. V usage is TRBV14 and J usage is TRBJ1-1, with D unresolved. Germline loops: CDR1 SGHDN, CDR2 FVKESK. The length of the CDR3 is 13 residues. Trimming took 0 bases from V and 7 from J, leaving 9 bases between them. CDR3 DNA sequence: TGTGCCAGCAGCCAAGACGACCCCTTTGAAGCTTTCTTT. As protein: CASSQDDPFEAFF.

The rearrangement joins TRBV9 to TRBJ2-5, with D possibly TRBD2 on 5 matching bases. Germline CDR1 and CDR2: SGDLS and YYNGEE. The CDR3 has 15 amino acids. V gave up 0 bases and J gave up 2 bases, with 11 bases separating them. The chain's CDR3 is CASSVAGTRQETQYF. CDR3 in DNA: TGTGCCAGCAGCGTAGCGGGCACTAGGCAAGAGACCCAGTACTTC.

In its sample, this clonotype was seen a few times. The gene calls are TRBV9 and TRBJ2-2; the D gene is possibly TRBD2 (5 bases). Germline V lookup: CDR1 SGDLS, CDR2 YYNGEE. The CDR3 runs 16 residues. Trimming took 0 bases from V and 3 from J, leaving 12 bases between them. The CDR3 is CASSVAGRTYTGELFF. The CDR3 region has the DNA TGTGCCAGCAGCGTAGCAGGACGGACTTACACCGGGGAGCTGTTTTTT.

The sample holds a few counts of this clonotype. V is TRBV28 and J is TRBJ1-1, with unresolved D. The CDR3 contains 13 residues. The V and J ends lost 3 bases and 5 bases respectively, with 10 bases between them. Germline values: CDR1 MDHEN, CDR2 SYDVKM. The CDR3 loop reads CASSLYLGTEAFF. The CDR3 coding sequence is TGTGCCAGCAGTTTGTATTTGGGTACTGAAGCTTTCTTT.

This clonotype was picked up many times. The chain uses TRBV6-1 and TRBJ2-5, with D maybe TRBD2 (5 bases). This CDR3 spans 13 amino acids. V shed 6 bases and J shed 3 bases, with 11 bases lying between them. Germline loops: CDR1 MNHNS, CDR2 SASEGT. The CDR3 loop is CASRRVTKETQYF. CDR3 DNA sequence: TGTGCCAGCAGGCGGGTTACGAAAGAGACCCAGTACTTC.

This clonotype was seen a handful of times. The chain has TRBV6-5 and TRBJ2-3; no clear D. V lost 1 base to trimming and J lost 4 bases, with 12 bases between them. The CDR3 extends over 15 amino acids. Germline V gives CDR1 MNHEY, CDR2 SVGAGI. CDR3 sequence reads: CASSYLAESADTQYF. CDR3 coding DNA: TGTGCCAGCAGTTACTTGGCGGAGTCGGCAGATACGCAGTATTTT.

In this sample, this clonotype turned up many times. In DNA, the CDR3 is TGTGCCACCAGTGATGGGACTAGCGGGAGTGTAACCGGGGAGCTGTTTTTT. Translated, it gives CATSDGTSGSVTGELFF. V and J are TRBV24-1 and TRBJ2-2; TRBD2 agrees at 14 bases. The V segment lost 3 bases and the J segment 5 bases; nucleotides outside the gene matches: 4. This CDR3 region has 17 residues. CDR1 is KGHDR, CDR2 SFDVKD, per germline.